This TCR beta chain was sequenced during a study of shared clonotypes between healthy human individuals. The CDR3 covers 13 residues. Trimming took 4 bases from V and 3 from J, leaving 7 bases between them. Germline CDR1 and CDR2: SEHNR and FQNEAQ (reference sequence). Comment on this clone: Its antigen remains unknown.

Study-wide findings and caveats: Richness estimates generally favored naive over memory subsets. The study found lower generation probabilities in non-shared clonotypes than in those shared by all four donors. Clonotype sharing across a few donors was observed for around 5% of naive CD4 clonotypes.

Genomic DNA (from each subset) was split evenly across several immunoSEQ plates. The table came from immunoSEQ multiplex PCR; TCRdb's copy has only in-frame clones and leaves some out. Of 800,000 to 1,200,000 clones detected, approximately 80% appear once; the ten largest clones hold around 0.47%. This sequence was found in a young man in good health. Some clones in this sample may be carry-over from other donors' samples. Sequenced sample: memory CD4+ T cells from PBMCs. Subset noted: CD45RA-negative fraction. The J gene is TRBJ1-5, the V gene TRBV7-9; D remains ambiguous. CDR3 in amino acids: CASSSGPNQPQHF. The CDR3 DNA reads as TGTGCCAGCAGCTCCGGGCCCAATCAGCCCCAGCATTTT.